This T cell receptor beta chain is from a study of cytomegalovirus exposure and HLA in healthy donors. Looking at the study overall: Of the donors genotyped, several hundred in all, around 77% fell in the Caucasian-associated ancestry cluster.

The PCR used 60 Vbeta and 13 Jbeta primers. Assay used: immunoSEQ multiplex PCR; TCRdb lists only in-frame clones, some missing. The sample lists around 50,000 clones, just under 85% seen once, with approximately 1.7% in the top ten. Losses at the gene ends were 3 bases for V and 3 bases for J; bases not matched to a gene: 8. Germline V CDR1 and CDR2: MNHNS, SASEGT. CDR3 length equals 15 residues. To note about this clone: The antigen is undetermined.

General study points: A further, later analysis showed that HLA-associated TCR beta chains (compared with equally common others) were more clonally expanded. A few CMV-associated chains proved CMV antigen-specific in vitro.

Material for sequencing was PBMCs. The J gene is TRBJ2-7, the V gene TRBV6-1; 7 bases map to TRBD2. The receptor comes from a man aged 40-55 years in good health and CMV-seronegative. The CDR3 sequence is CASSDQVGEGYEQYF. In nucleotides, the CDR3 is TGTGCCAGCAGTGACCAGGTTGGGGAGGGCTACGAGCAGTACTTC.